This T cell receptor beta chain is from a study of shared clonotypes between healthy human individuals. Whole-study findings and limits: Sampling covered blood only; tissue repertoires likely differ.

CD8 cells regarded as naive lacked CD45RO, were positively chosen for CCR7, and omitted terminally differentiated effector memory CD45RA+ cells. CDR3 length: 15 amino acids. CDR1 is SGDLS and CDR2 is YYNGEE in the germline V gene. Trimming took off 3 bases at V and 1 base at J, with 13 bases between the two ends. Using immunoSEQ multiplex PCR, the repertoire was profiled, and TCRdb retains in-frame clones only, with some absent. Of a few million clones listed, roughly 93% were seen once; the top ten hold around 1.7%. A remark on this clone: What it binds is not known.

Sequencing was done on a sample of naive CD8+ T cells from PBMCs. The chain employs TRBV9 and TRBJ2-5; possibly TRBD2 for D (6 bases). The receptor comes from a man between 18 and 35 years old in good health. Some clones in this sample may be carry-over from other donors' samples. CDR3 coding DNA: TGTGCCAGCAGCGCCGGGGGTGGGAGCCAAGAGACCCAGTACTTC. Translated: CASSAGGGSQETQYF.